These T cell receptor beta chains were read from a single sample in a study of immune evolution from preneoplasia to lung adenocarcinoma. Only in-frame clones appear in the TCRdb table, and some are missing; sequencing was by immunoSEQ multiplex PCR. Of 16,000 or so clones in the sample, around nine tenths were seen once. Sequenced: FFPE invasive lung adenocarcinoma tissue. These receptors all come from a person between 70 and 80 years old with invasive lung adenocarcinoma. Each CDR3 is given with its conserved first and last residue. The order of the fields is D gene, clone size, V gene, J gene, CDR3 protein, CDR3 DNA. The D gene is left open where the match is weak. Clone size is given for some rows only: seen once, a few or many times, or a class if the clone is expanded.

d_gene: NA; abundance: NA; v_gene: TRBV6-4; j_gene: TRBJ1-1; CDR3aa: CASTEGVPGNTEAFF; CDR3nt: TGTGCCAGCACTGAAGGCGTCCCCGGAAACACTGAAGCTTTCTTT
d_gene: NA; abundance: NA; v_gene: TRBV27; j_gene: TRBJ2-2; CDR3aa: CASSIISPPGPKAIQTGELFF; CDR3nt: TGTGCCAGCAGTATCATCTCTCCTCCGGGACCGAAAGCCATCCAGACCGGGGAGCTGTTTTTT
d_gene: TRBD2; abundance: NA; v_gene: TRBV6-1; j_gene: TRBJ2-7; CDR3aa: CASSEGTSGTYEQYF; CDR3nt: TGTGCCAGCAGTGAAGGGACTAGCGGAACCTACGAGCAGTACTTC
d_gene: NA; abundance: NA; v_gene: TRBV9; j_gene: TRBJ2-5; CDR3aa: CASSARPRAETQYF; CDR3nt: TGTGCCAGCAGCGCAAGACCAAGAGCGGAGACCCAGTACTTC
d_gene: TRBD1; abundance: NA; v_gene: TRBV7-2; j_gene: TRBJ2-7; CDR3aa: CASRGTGGINEQYF; CDR3nt: TGTGCCAGCAGGGGGACAGGGGGCATCAACGAGCAGTACTTC
d_gene: NA; abundance: NA; v_gene: TRBV15; j_gene: TRBJ2-5; CDR3aa: CATSRERGQLQETQYF; CDR3nt: TGTGCCACCAGCAGAGAACGCGGCCAGTTGCAAGAGACCCAGTACTTC
d_gene: NA; abundance: few; v_gene: TRBV18; j_gene: TRBJ2-7; CDR3aa: CASSRGLTSSDEQYF; CDR3nt: TGTGCCAGCTCCCGGGGGCTTACATCCTCCGACGAGCAGTACTTC
d_gene: TRBD1; abundance: NA; v_gene: TRBV23-1; j_gene: TRBJ2-5; CDR3aa: CASSQKPESTGGRGETQYF; CDR3nt: TGCGCCAGCAGTCAAAAACCAGAATCGACAGGGGGCCGGGGAGAGACCCAGTACTTC
d_gene: NA; abundance: once; v_gene: TRBV11-2; j_gene: TRBJ2-1; CDR3aa: CASSLVGLEGYNEQFF; CDR3nt: TGTGCCAGCAGCTTAGTGGGGCTAGAAGGCTACAATGAGCAGTTCTTC
d_gene: NA; abundance: few; v_gene: TRBV6-1; j_gene: TRBJ2-5; CDR3aa: CASRGNREETQYF; CDR3nt: TGTGCCAGCAGGGGTAACAGGGAAGAGACCCAGTACTTC
d_gene: NA; abundance: NA; v_gene: TRBV2; j_gene: TRBJ2-3; CDR3aa: CASAEVIGTDTQYF; CDR3nt: TGTGCCAGCGCGGAGGTTATAGGCACAGATACGCAGTATTTT
d_gene: NA; abundance: NA; v_gene: TRBV28; j_gene: TRBJ2-7; CDR3aa: CASSLLVGGESYEQYF; CDR3nt: TGTGCCAGCAGTTTATTGGTCGGCGGGGAATCCTACGAGCAGTACTTC
d_gene: TRBD2; abundance: NA; v_gene: TRBV6-1; j_gene: TRBJ2-1; CDR3aa: CASSEEGLAVNEQFF; CDR3nt: TGTGCCAGCAGTGAAGAGGGACTAGCGGTAAATGAGCAGTTCTTC
d_gene: NA; abundance: NA; v_gene: TRBV30; j_gene: TRBJ2-4; CDR3aa: CAWSFGQTKNIQYF; CDR3nt: TGTGCCTGGAGCTTCGGACAGACTAAAAACATTCAGTACTTC
d_gene: NA; abundance: NA; v_gene: TRBV7-2; j_gene: TRBJ2-1; CDR3aa: CASSLAAGANEQFF; CDR3nt: TGTGCCAGCAGCTTAGCTGCGGGTGCCAATGAGCAGTTCTTC
d_gene: NA; abundance: NA; v_gene: TRBV2; j_gene: TRBJ2-6; CDR3aa: CASRTPGAGANVLTF; CDR3nt: TGTGCCAGCAGGACCCCAGGGGCTGGGGCCAACGTCCTGACTTTC
d_gene: NA; abundance: NA; v_gene: TRBV29-1; j_gene: TRBJ1-1; CDR3aa: CSVEDGSRDTEAFF; CDR3nt: TGCAGCGTTGAAGATGGATCTCGGGACACTGAAGCTTTCTTT
d_gene: NA; abundance: medium-sized; v_gene: TRBV28; j_gene: TRBJ2-1; CDR3aa: CASSLWDSNEQFF; CDR3nt: TGTGCCAGCAGTTTATGGGACAGTAATGAGCAGTTCTTC
d_gene: NA; abundance: NA; v_gene: TRBV27; j_gene: TRBJ2-3; CDR3aa: CASSFDRNWYF; CDR3nt: TGTGCCAGCAGTTTCGACCGAAATTGGTATTTT
d_gene: NA; abundance: once; v_gene: TRBV5-5; j_gene: TRBJ2-5; CDR3aa: CASSPLAGVQETQYF; CDR3nt: TGTGCCAGCAGCCCGCTGGCAGGGGTACAAGAGACCCAGTACTTC
d_gene: NA; abundance: few; v_gene: TRBV6-1; j_gene: TRBJ2-6; CDR3aa: CASSELLSGANVLTF; CDR3nt: TGTGCCAGCAGTGAACTCCTATCTGGGGCCAACGTCCTGACTTTC
d_gene: NA; abundance: NA; v_gene: TRBV10-2; j_gene: TRBJ1-1; CDR3aa: CASSEPPPRQNTEAFF; CDR3nt: TGCGCCAGCAGTGAGCCCCCCCCTAGACAGAACACTGAAGCTTTCTTT
d_gene: NA; abundance: NA; v_gene: TRBV7-9; j_gene: TRBJ2-3; CDR3aa: CASSQRTGNTDTQYF; CDR3nt: TGTGCCAGCAGCCAGCGGACTGGAAACACAGATACGCAGTATTTT
d_gene: TRBD2; abundance: NA; v_gene: TRBV11-2; j_gene: TRBJ2-3; CDR3aa: CASSLRTSGGADTQYF; CDR3nt: TGTGCCAGCAGCTTGCGGACTAGCGGGGGGGCAGATACGCAGTATTTT
d_gene: NA; abundance: NA; v_gene: TRBV7-8; j_gene: TRBJ1-1; CDR3aa: CASSLSVNTEAFF; CDR3nt: TGTGCCAGCAGCTTATCGGTGAACACTGAAGCTTTCTTT
d_gene: NA; abundance: NA; v_gene: TRBV7-3; j_gene: TRBJ1-1; CDR3aa: CASSPGQLTEAFF; CDR3nt: TGTGCCAGCAGTCCGGGGCAACTTACTGAAGCTTTCTTT
d_gene: NA; abundance: NA; v_gene: TRBV7-9; j_gene: TRBJ1-1; CDR3aa: CASSSLAEAFF; CDR3nt: TGTGCCAGCAGCTCCCTCGCTGAAGCTTTCTTT
d_gene: TRBD2; abundance: NA; v_gene: TRBV28; j_gene: TRBJ2-7; CDR3aa: CASTPGGRYEQYF; CDR3nt: TGTGCCAGCACCCCGGGAGGGCGCTACGAGCAGTACTTC
d_gene: TRBD1; abundance: few; v_gene: TRBV5-4; j_gene: TRBJ2-7; CDR3aa: CASSQGDRAEQYF; CDR3nt: TGTGCCAGCAGCCAAGGGGACAGGGCCGAGCAGTACTTC
d_gene: NA; abundance: NA; v_gene: TRBV2; j_gene: TRBJ1-2; CDR3aa: CASSEGGANYGYTF; CDR3nt: TGTGCCAGCAGTGAAGGTGGCGCTAACTATGGCTACACCTTC
d_gene: NA; abundance: few; v_gene: TRBV14; j_gene: TRBJ2-3; CDR3aa: CASSLSTDTQYF; CDR3nt: TGTGCCAGCAGCCTTAGCACAGATACGCAGTATTTT
d_gene: NA; abundance: NA; v_gene: TRBV11-2; j_gene: TRBJ1-3; CDR3aa: CASSFGVSGNTIYF; CDR3nt: TGTGCCAGCAGCTTTGGGGTGTCAGGAAACACCATATATTTT
d_gene: NA; abundance: NA; v_gene: TRBV9; j_gene: TRBJ1-1; CDR3aa: CASSVAPFTEAFF; CDR3nt: TGTGCCAGCAGCGTAGCCCCTTTCACTGAAGCTTTCTTT
d_gene: TRBD2; abundance: NA; v_gene: TRBV30; j_gene: TRBJ2-5; CDR3aa: CAWLKTSGAQETQYF; CDR3nt: TGTGCCTGGCTCAAGACTAGCGGAGCTCAAGAGACCCAGTACTTC
d_gene: TRBD2; abundance: NA; v_gene: TRBV7-3; j_gene: TRBJ2-1; CDR3aa: CASSLINNNGTTSYNEQFF; CDR3nt: TGTGCCAGCAGCTTAATAAACAACAACGGGACTACATCCTACAATGAGCAGTTCTTC
d_gene: TRBD2; abundance: once; v_gene: TRBV19; j_gene: TRBJ2-7; CDR3aa: CASSIRTSGDYEQYF; CDR3nt: TGTGCCAGTAGTATTCGGACTAGCGGCGACTACGAGCAGTACTTC
d_gene: NA; abundance: NA; v_gene: TRBV15; j_gene: TRBJ2-7; CDR3aa: CATSRDLATTPGQYF; CDR3nt: TGTGCCACCAGCAGAGATTTGGCAACGACCCCTGGACAGTACTTC
d_gene: NA; abundance: NA; v_gene: TRBV11-1; j_gene: TRBJ2-3; CDR3aa: CASGIKGTDTQYF; CDR3nt: TGTGCCAGCGGGATTAAGGGGACAGATACGCAGTATTTT
d_gene: TRBD1; abundance: NA; v_gene: TRBV7-9; j_gene: TRBJ1-4; CDR3aa: CASSFGTGGARGEKLFF; CDR3nt: TGTGCCAGCAGCTTTGGGACAGGGGGCGCAAGGGGCGAAAAACTGTTTTTT
d_gene: TRBD2; abundance: NA; v_gene: TRBV19; j_gene: TRBJ2-3; CDR3aa: CASSTGLAGTDTQYF; CDR3nt: TGTGCCAGTAGTACGGGACTAGCAGGCACAGATACGCAGTATTTT
d_gene: TRBD2; abundance: NA; v_gene: TRBV19; j_gene: TRBJ2-5; CDR3aa: CASSISWQEERGQYF; CDR3nt: TGTGCCAGTAGTATATCGTGGCAGGAGGAGCGGGGGCAGTACTTC
d_gene: TRBD1; abundance: NA; v_gene: TRBV28; j_gene: TRBJ1-1; CDR3aa: CASSSFQTGVPTEAFF; CDR3nt: TGTGCCAGCAGTTCATTCCAGACAGGGGTACCTACTGAAGCTTTCTTT
d_gene: NA; abundance: NA; v_gene: TRBV5-1; j_gene: TRBJ2-7; CDR3aa: CASSPSGLGTPYEQYF; CDR3nt: TGCGCCAGCAGCCCATCGGGGTTGGGGACTCCCTACGAGCAGTACTTC
d_gene: NA; abundance: few; v_gene: TRBV5-6; j_gene: TRBJ2-7; CDR3aa: CASSSGTTDEQYF; CDR3nt: TGTGCCAGCAGCTCCGGGACGACAGACGAGCAGTACTTC
d_gene: TRBD1; abundance: NA; v_gene: TRBV10-3; j_gene: TRBJ2-3; CDR3aa: CAALPGQGADTQYF; CDR3nt: TGTGCCGCGCTCCCGGGACAGGGGGCCGATACGCAGTATTTT
d_gene: NA; abundance: NA; v_gene: TRBV30; j_gene: TRBJ1-5; CDR3aa: CAWFRSNQPQHF; CDR3nt: TGTGCCTGGTTTAGAAGCAATCAGCCCCAGCATTTT
d_gene: TRBD1; abundance: NA; v_gene: TRBV28; j_gene: TRBJ2-6; CDR3aa: CASTNGQGRSGANVLTF; CDR3nt: TGTGCCAGCACCAACGGACAGGGTCGCTCTGGGGCCAACGTCCTGACTTTC